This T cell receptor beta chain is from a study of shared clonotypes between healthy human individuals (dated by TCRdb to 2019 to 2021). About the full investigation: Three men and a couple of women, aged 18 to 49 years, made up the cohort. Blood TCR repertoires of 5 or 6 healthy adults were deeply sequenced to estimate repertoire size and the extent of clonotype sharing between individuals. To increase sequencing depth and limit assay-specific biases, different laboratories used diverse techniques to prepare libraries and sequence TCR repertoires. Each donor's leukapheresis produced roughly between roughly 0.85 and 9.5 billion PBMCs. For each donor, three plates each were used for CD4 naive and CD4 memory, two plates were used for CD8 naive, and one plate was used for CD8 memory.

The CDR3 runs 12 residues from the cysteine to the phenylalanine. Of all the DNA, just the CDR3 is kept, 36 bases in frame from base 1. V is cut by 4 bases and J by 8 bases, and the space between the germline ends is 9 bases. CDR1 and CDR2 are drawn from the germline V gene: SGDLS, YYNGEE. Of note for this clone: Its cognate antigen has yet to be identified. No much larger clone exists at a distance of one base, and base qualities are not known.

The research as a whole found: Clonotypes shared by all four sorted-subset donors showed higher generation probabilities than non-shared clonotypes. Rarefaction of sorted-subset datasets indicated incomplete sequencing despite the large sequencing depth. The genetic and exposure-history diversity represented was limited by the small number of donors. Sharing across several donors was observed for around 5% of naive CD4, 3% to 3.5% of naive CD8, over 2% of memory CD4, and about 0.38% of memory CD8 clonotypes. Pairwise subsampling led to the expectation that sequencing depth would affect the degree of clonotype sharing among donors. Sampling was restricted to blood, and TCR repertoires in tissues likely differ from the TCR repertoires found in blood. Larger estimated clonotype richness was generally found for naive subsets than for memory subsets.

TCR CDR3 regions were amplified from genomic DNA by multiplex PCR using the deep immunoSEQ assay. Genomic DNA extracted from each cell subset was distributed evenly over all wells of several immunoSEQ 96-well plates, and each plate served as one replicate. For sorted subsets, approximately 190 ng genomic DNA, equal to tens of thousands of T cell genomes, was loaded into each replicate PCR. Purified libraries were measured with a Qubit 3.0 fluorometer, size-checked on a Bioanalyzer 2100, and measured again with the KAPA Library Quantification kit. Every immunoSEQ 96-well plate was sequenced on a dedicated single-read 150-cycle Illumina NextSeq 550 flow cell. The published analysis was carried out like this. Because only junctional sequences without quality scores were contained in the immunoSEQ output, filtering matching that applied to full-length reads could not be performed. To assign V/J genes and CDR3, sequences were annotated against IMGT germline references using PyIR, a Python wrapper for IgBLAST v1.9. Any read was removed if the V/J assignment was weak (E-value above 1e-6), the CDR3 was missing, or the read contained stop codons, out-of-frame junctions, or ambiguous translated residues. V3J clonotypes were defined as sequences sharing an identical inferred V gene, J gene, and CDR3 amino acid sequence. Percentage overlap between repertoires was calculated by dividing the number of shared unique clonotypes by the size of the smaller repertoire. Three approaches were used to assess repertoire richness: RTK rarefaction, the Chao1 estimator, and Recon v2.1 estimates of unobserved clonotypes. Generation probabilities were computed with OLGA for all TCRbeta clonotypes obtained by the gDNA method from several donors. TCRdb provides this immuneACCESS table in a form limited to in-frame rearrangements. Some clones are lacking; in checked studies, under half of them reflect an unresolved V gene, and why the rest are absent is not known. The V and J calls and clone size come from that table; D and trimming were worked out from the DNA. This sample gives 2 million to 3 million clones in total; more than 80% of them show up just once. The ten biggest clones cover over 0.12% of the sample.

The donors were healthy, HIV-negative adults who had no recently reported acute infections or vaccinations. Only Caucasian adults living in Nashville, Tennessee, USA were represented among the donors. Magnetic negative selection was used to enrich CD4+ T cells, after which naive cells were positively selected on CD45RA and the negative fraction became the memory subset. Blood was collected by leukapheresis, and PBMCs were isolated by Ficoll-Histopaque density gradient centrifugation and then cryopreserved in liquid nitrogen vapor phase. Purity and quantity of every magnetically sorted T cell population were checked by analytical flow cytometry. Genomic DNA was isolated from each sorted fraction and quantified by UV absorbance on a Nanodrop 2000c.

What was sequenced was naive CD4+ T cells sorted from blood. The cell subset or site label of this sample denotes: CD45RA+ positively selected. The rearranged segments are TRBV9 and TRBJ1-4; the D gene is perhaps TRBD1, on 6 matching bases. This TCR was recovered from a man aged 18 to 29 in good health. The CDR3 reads CASSTQGEKLFF. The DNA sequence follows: TGTGCCAGCAGCACTCAGGGGGAAAAACTGTTTTTT.